This T cell receptor (beta chain) stems from a study of T cells in Graves' hyperthyroidism and ophthalmopathy. Points from the study as a whole: The model identified upcoming ophthalmopathy a median approximately six months ahead of onset.

In making diagnoses, clinical symptoms, serum thyroxine and TRAb, thyroid ultrasound and orbital computed tomography were all used. The CDR3 loop spans 14 amino acids. J was trimmed by 6 bases and V by 4 bases; bases with no gene match: 6. Looked up from germline, CDR1 is LNHDA and CDR2 is SQIVND (reference sequence). Amplified TCR beta CDR3 regions came from RNA transcripts. Carried out on the TCR CDR3, a first-round RT-PCR used the HTBI primer set. TCRdb re-called the multiplex PCR reads through MiXCR, storing one row per CDR3 protein. The sample has a few hundred thousand distinct CDR3 sequences, approximately 16% seen once. This clonotype has only a few counts. Its antigen remains unidentified.

The chain combines TRBV19 with TRBJ2-1; TRBD2 aligns across 7 bases. The source material was blood. The sequence was collected from a woman in her forties or fifties with Graves' hyperthyroidism. This chain's CDR3 is CASSTGTKPNEQFF. The CDR3 nucleotides read TGTGCCAGTAGTACCGGGACTAAACCCAATGAGCAGTTCTTC.